What follows are 30 T cell receptor beta chains derived from one specimen sequenced in a study of T-cell memory formation after mild COVID-19. From the 5' RACE reads, TCRdb called clonotypes with MiXCR, one entry per CDR3 protein. This table holds under 600,000 distinct CDR3 sequences, less than 25% found once. The sequenced sample was PBMCs or a T cell subset sorted from them (not recorded which). These TCRs come from an adult woman who had mild COVID-19 (a few samples of this study predate the infection). Cell type and time point are not known.

The gene calls are TRBV4-1 and TRBJ2-7; 12 positions match TRBD2. The junction had 4 bases not matched to a gene; V was cut back by 1 base and J by 0 bases. This CDR3 is 17 amino acids long. Germline V CDR1 and CDR2: MGHRA, YSYEKL. CDR3 DNA sequence: TGCGCCAGCAGCCAAGTTCTAGCGGGGGGGACCTCCTACGAGCAGTACTTC. This translates into CASSQVLAGGTSYEQYF.

This clonotype was counted many times. V is TRBV27 and J is TRBJ2-7; D assignment may be TRBD1 or TRBD2 (5 bases each). CDR3 length equals 16 residues. Trimming took 2 bases from V and 0 from J, leaving 14 bases between them. CDR1 is MNHEY and CDR2 is SMNVEV in the germline V gene (reference sequence). The CDR3 region is CASSLKSAGSSYEQYF. The CDR3 DNA follows: TGTGCCAGCAGTTTAAAGTCGGCAGGGAGCTCCTACGAGCAGTACTTC.

This clonotype came up a few times. This rearrangement joins TRBV7-7 to TRBJ2-2; 9 nucleotides line up with TRBD1. The junction had 7 bases not matched to a gene; V was cut back by 11 bases and J by 6 bases. The germline CDR1 and CDR2 sequences are SSHAT and FNYEAQ (reference sequence). The CDR3 is made up of 13 amino acids. CDR3 nucleotides: TGTGCCTGCTGGGACAGGGCGGCCGGGGAGCTGTTTTTT. The encoded protein is CACWDRAAGELFF.

J is TRBJ2-7 and V is TRBV20-1; 7 bases map to TRBD2. This CDR3 has 13 residues. Germline V gene sequence: CDR1 DFQATT, CDR2 SNEGSKA (reference sequence). J was trimmed by 2 bases and V by 3 bases; bases with no gene match: 4. The CDR3 DNA reads TGCAGTGCTAGCGGGAGGACGACCTACGAGCAGTACTTC. Its protein product is CSASGRTTYEQYF.

The V call is TRBV10-3, the J call TRBJ1-5, with 9 positions matching TRBD1. CDR3 length equals 15 residues. V lost 8 bases and J lost 1; bases outside the gene matches: 6. CDR1 ENHRY and CDR2 SYGVKD come from the germline V gene. CDR3 sequence (DNA): TGTGCCATCGGAACAGGGGGCAAGAGCAATCAGCCCCAGCATTTT. As protein: CAIGTGGKSNQPQHF.

At least ten counts were recorded for this clonotype. This rearrangement joins TRBV20-1 to TRBJ1-5, with a possible D match to TRBD1 (5 bases). The germline V gene encodes CDR1 DFQATT and CDR2 SNEGSKA (reference sequence). The germline V and J ends were trimmed by 3 bases and 1 base, with 10 bases remaining between them. The CDR3 has 14 amino acids. CDR3 loop: CSASKGTSNQPQHF. CDR3 nucleotide sequence: TGCAGTGCTAGTAAGGGGACCAGCAATCAGCCCCAGCATTTT.

This clonotype was seen many times. The chain recombines TRBV7-8 with TRBJ2-7; the D gene could be TRBD1 or TRBD2 (5 bases each). The CDR3 contains 14 residues. The germline V gene encodes CDR1 SGHVS and CDR2 FQNEAQ. The V gene lost 2 bases and the J gene lost 4 bases, with 12 bases spanning the gap. The CDR3 spells CASSLLGVRYEQYF. The CDR3 DNA sequence: TGTGCCAGCAGCTTACTGGGGGTACGTTACGAGCAGTACTTC.

CDR3 coding DNA: TGTGCCAGCAGCTCCTATCCCTACAATGAGCAGTTCTTC. Protein product: CASSSYPYNEQFF. The rearrangement joins TRBV7-3 to TRBJ2-1; D remains ambiguous. The CDR3 has 13 residues. V dropped 4 bases and J dropped 2 bases, with 6 bases sitting between them. Germline V gives CDR1 SGHTA, CDR2 FQGTGA. Supplemented by reference TRBV7-3 and TRBJ2-1, the full variable domain reads GAGVSQTPSNKVTEKGKYVELRCDPISGHTALYWYRQSLGQGPEFLIYFQGTGAADDSGLPNDRFFAVRPEGSVSTLKIQRTERGDSAVYLCASSSYPYNEQFFGPGTRLTVL.

The table lists this clonotype with a few counts. The gene calls are TRBV20-1 and TRBJ1-2; TRBD1 is a possible D gene (6 bases). Germline V lookup: CDR1 DFQATT, CDR2 SNEGSKA (reference sequence). V lost 3 bases, J lost 5 bases, and 10 bases lay in between. CDR3 size: 12 residues. CDR3 sequence: CSARITGYGYTF. The CDR3 nucleotides are TGCAGTGCTAGGATAACAGGGTATGGCTACACCTTC.

The chain uses TRBV5-1 and TRBJ2-3; no firm D call. V lost 0 bases and J lost 2, with 7 bases in between. The germline V gene encodes CDR1 SGHRS and CDR2 YFSETQ. This CDR3 has 14 amino acids. CDR3 amino acids: CASSLGDLTDTQYF. The CDR3 DNA is TGCGCCAGCAGCTTGGGAGACCTCACAGATACGCAGTATTTT. Full variable domain (remainder filled in from reference TRBV5-1 and TRBJ2-3): KAGVTQTPRYLIKTRGQQVTLSCSPISGHRSVSWYQQTPGQGLQFLFEYFSETQRNKGNFPGRFSGRQFSNSRSEMNVSTLELGDSALYLCASSLGDLTDTQYFGPGTRLTVL.

This chain links TRBV7-6 with TRBJ2-7, with TRBD2 identical over 10 bases. The CDR3 extends over 15 amino acids. Per the germline V gene, CDR1 is SGHVS and CDR2 is FNYEAQ. The J segment lost 2 bases and the V segment lost 5 bases, leaving 6 bases of the junction unmatched. This CDR3 is CASSQTSGPPYEQYF. CDR3 in DNA: TGTGCCAGCAGCCAGACTAGCGGGCCTCCCTACGAGCAGTACTTC. The whole variable domain, filled in from reference TRBV7-6 and TRBJ2-7, reads GAGVSQSPRYKVTKRGQDVALRCDPISGHVSLYWYRQALGQGPEFLTYFNYEAQQDKSGLPNDRFSAERPEGSISTLTIQRTEQRDSAMYRCASSQTSGPPYEQYFGPGTRLTVT.

This clonotype was counted only a few times. CDR3 amino acids: CASSLEAGPGSTDTQYF. In DNA form, the CDR3 reads TGCGCCAGCAGCTTGGAAGCAGGGCCGGGTAGCACAGATACGCAGTATTTT. This sequence joins TRBV5-1 and TRBJ2-3; TRBD1 is a possible D gene (5 bases). Germline loops: CDR1 SGHRS, CDR2 YFSETQ. Trimming took 0 bases from V and 0 from J, leaving 14 bases between them. This CDR3 has 17 amino acids.

The chain has TRBV3-1 and TRBJ2-7; tentative D call: TRBD2 (7 bases). CDR1 and CDR2 (germline): LGHDT, YNNKEL (reference sequence). Trimming took off 1 base at V and 4 bases at J, with 17 bases between the two ends. CDR3 length equals 16 residues. DNA of the CDR3: TGTGCCAGCAGCCAAGCCGGGGGGCTAGCGGTATACGAGCAGTACTTC. Translated, it gives CASSQAGGLAVYEQYF.

This clonotype has ten or more counts. The chain recombines TRBV18 with TRBJ1-2; tentative D call: TRBD1 (5 bases). The CDR3 contains 13 residues. CDR1 and CDR2 (germline): KGHSH, LQKENI. The germline V and J ends were trimmed by 4 bases and 2 bases, with 8 bases remaining between them. The CDR3 loop is CASSHDRNYGYTF. The CDR3 DNA is TGTGCCAGCTCACATGACAGAAACTATGGCTACACCTTC. The complete variable domain, with remaining parts taken from reference TRBV18 and TRBJ1-2, reads NAGVMQNPRHLVRRRGQEARLRCSPMKGHSHVYWYRQLPEEGLKFMVYLQKENIIDESGMPKERFSAEFPKEGPSILRIQQVVRGDSAAYFCASSHDRNYGYTFGSGTRLTVV.

In its sample, this clonotype was seen a few times. The genes are TRBV5-4 and TRBJ1-2; D unresolved. The CDR3 spans 14 residues. V lost 0 bases and J lost 6, with 12 bases in between. Germline V gene data show CDR1 as SGHNT and CDR2 as YYREEE (reference sequence). The CDR3 loop is CASSLGRRPDGYTF. CDR3 nucleotide sequence: TGTGCCAGCAGCTTGGGGAGGCGCCCTGATGGCTACACCTTC. Supplemented by reference TRBV5-4 and TRBJ1-2, the full variable domain reads ETGVTQSPTHLIKTRGQQVTLRCSSQSGHNTVSWYQQALGQGPQFIFQYYREEENGRGNFPPRFSGLQFPNYSSELNVNALELDDSALYLCASSLGRRPDGYTFGSGTRLTVV.

The chain combines TRBV6-5 with TRBJ2-2; D is perhaps TRBD1 (6 bases). CDR3 length: 14 amino acids. The V gene's germline CDR1 is MNHEY and CDR2 SVGAGI. V lost 5 bases, J lost 6 bases, and 13 bases lay in between. CDR3 sequence reads: CASSLRTGPGELFF. In nucleotides, the CDR3 is TGTGCCAGCAGTCTGCGTACAGGGCCCGGGGAGCTGTTTTTT.

The V and J genes are TRBV5-1 and TRBJ2-1; 7 bases match TRBD2. Germline V gene lookup returns CDR1 SGHRS and CDR2 YFSETQ. This CDR3 is 15 amino acids long. V gave up 3 bases and J gave up 10 bases; unmatched junction bases: 13. CDR3 in DNA: TGCGCCAGCAGCTCCCGAAGGGCGGGAGACGTAGAGCAGTTCTTC. Residues: CASSSRRAGDVEQFF.

The CDR3 sequence is CASSLSGDSTQYF. The DNA of the CDR3 is TGTGCCAGCAGTTTGTCCGGGGACAGTACCCAGTACTTC. The chain joins TRBV12-3 or TRBV12-4 to TRBJ2-5; 7 nucleotides align to TRBD1. This CDR3 is 13 amino acids long. V trimming: 3 bases; J trimming: 8 bases; junction bases outside the gene matches: 6.

The rearrangement joins TRBV20-1 to TRBJ2-1; 12 nucleotides match TRBD2. V lost 2 bases to trimming and J lost 10 bases; unmatched junction nucleotides: 9. The germline V gene encodes CDR1 DFQATT and CDR2 SNEGSKA (reference sequence). The CDR3 has 15 amino acids. The CDR3 protein is CSARRASGRALEQFF. Written as DNA, the CDR3 is TGCAGTGCTAGACGGGCTAGCGGGAGGGCGTTGGAGCAGTTCTTC.

This clonotype was detected a few times. V and J are TRBV24-1 and TRBJ1-5; maybe TRBD1 (5 bases). Looked up from germline, CDR1 is KGHDR and CDR2 is SFDVKD. The CDR3 sequence is 13 residues long. Between the trimmed V and J ends, which lost 6 bases and 6 bases, there was a span of 11 bases. The CDR3, as DNA: TGTGCCACCAGTCAGAGGGGTCTTCAGCCCCAGCATTTT. Protein sequence: CATSQRGLQPQHF.

V and J are TRBV20-1 and TRBJ2-7; 7 bases match TRBD2. Germline V gene lookup returns CDR1 DFQATT and CDR2 SNEGSKA (reference sequence). V trimming: 5 bases; J trimming: 6 bases; junction bases outside the gene matches: 4. The CDR3 extends over 11 amino acids. The CDR3 DNA is TGCAGTGCTGCCGCTAGCGGCGAGCAGTACTTC. It is translated as CSAAASGEQYF.

The V call is TRBV13, the J call TRBJ2-7; TRBD1 aligns across 9 bases. The CDR3 runs to 14 residues. V was clipped by 0 bases and J by 6 bases; unmatched bases: 3. Per germline, CDR1 PRHDT and CDR2 FYEKMQ (reference sequence). The DNA of the CDR3 is TGTGCCAGCAGCTTAGGGACAGGGGGTAGCGAGCAGTACTTC. Amino acid sequence: CASSLGTGGSEQYF.

The chain links TRBV5-1 to TRBJ2-5, with 7 bases identical to TRBD1. CDR1 and CDR2 (germline): SGHRS, YFSETQ. The CDR3 has 16 residues. After removal of 0 bases from V and 10 bases from J, the junction contained 15 bases not matched to a gene. The CDR3 DNA reads as TGCGCCAGCAGCTTGGTCTACGGACAGGAGCCCTCCCTCCAGTACTTC. As protein: CASSLVYGQEPSLQYF. The entire variable domain, with the rest obtained from reference TRBV5-1 and TRBJ2-5, is as follows: KAGVTQTPRYLIKTRGQQVTLSCSPISGHRSVSWYQQTPGQGLQFLFEYFSETQRNKGNFPGRFSGRQFSNSRSEMNVSTLELGDSALYLCASSLVYGQEPSLQYFGPGTRLLVL.

This clonotype has only a few counts. The CDR3 is CASSQLWRDTEAFF. The CDR3 nucleotides read TGTGCCAGCAGCCAACTATGGAGGGACACTGAAGCTTTCTTT. This chain uses TRBV3-1 with TRBJ1-1; D ambiguous. Germline V CDR1 and CDR2: LGHDT, YNNKEL (reference sequence). The V end was cut by 2 bases, the J end by 3 bases, with 10 bases between. The CDR3 sequence is 14 residues long.

This clonotype has a count of ten or more. This chain uses TRBV12-3 or TRBV12-4 with TRBJ2-4; D is perhaps TRBD1 (5 bases). With 7 bases removed from V and 8 bases from J, the gap between germline ends came to 9 bases. This CDR3 is built from 11 residues. In DNA, the CDR3 is TGTGCCAGCACCCAAGGGGACATTCAGTACTTC. Translating gives CASTQGDIQYF.

This clonotype was detected only a few times. This sequence joins TRBV6-5 and TRBJ2-2; 12 bases agree with TRBD2. J gave up 5 bases and V 8 bases, and 6 bases lay outside the gene matches. Per germline, CDR1 MNHEY and CDR2 SVGAGI. The CDR3 extends over 15 amino acids. For the CDR3, the DNA is TGTGCCAGCTTCCCTAGCGGGAGGGAGACCGGGGAGCTGTTTTTT. It encodes CASFPSGRETGELFF.

This clonotype was counted between two and nine times. The chain links TRBV7-9 to TRBJ2-6; D gene unclear. Germline V gives CDR1 SEHNR, CDR2 FQNEAQ (reference sequence). Trimming removed 2 bases at V and 4 bases at J, with 15 bases between. CDR3 length: 17 residues. CDR3 protein: CASSLWGAGYGANVLTF. In DNA, the CDR3 is TGTGCCAGCAGCTTATGGGGTGCCGGGTACGGGGCCAACGTCCTGACTTTC.

The chain employs TRBV6-6 and TRBJ1-1; D not resolved. Trimming cost V 4 bases and J 2 bases, with 11 bases left between them. The V gene's germline CDR1 is MNHNY and CDR2 SVGAGI (reference sequence). The length of the CDR3 is 14 residues. The CDR3 is CASSFAGVNTEAFF. CDR3 DNA sequence: TGTGCCAGCAGTTTTGCGGGAGTTAACACTGAAGCTTTCTTT.

This chain joins TRBV30 and TRBJ1-5; D gene ambiguous. In germline, CDR1 is GTSNPN, CDR2 SVGIG (reference sequence). The germline V and J ends were trimmed by 2 bases and 2 bases, with 10 bases remaining between them. This CDR3 comprises 14 residues. In nucleotides, the CDR3 is TGTGCCTGGAGTTCAGCGGGAGGCAATCAGCCCCAGCATTTT. This translates into CAWSSAGGNQPQHF.

The chain joins TRBV10-3 to TRBJ2-7, with 8 bases identical to TRBD1. The length of the CDR3 is 17 residues. Germline V gene sequence: CDR1 ENHRY, CDR2 SYGVKD. The V segment lost 1 base and the J segment 0 bases; nucleotides outside the gene matches: 8. CDR3 nucleotides: TGTGCCATCAGTGAGTTGGGACAGGAGGTAGGCTCCTACGAGCAGTACTTC. Its protein product is CAISELGQEVGSYEQYF.